This TCR beta chain was recorded in a study of human T cells and chemical hapten exposure. Study information: Throughout a study of 20 to 30 weeks, patients underwent weekly scalp administration of diphenylcyclopropenone doses.

This CDR3 has 17 amino acids. Germline CDR1 LNHNV, CDR2 YYDKDF (reference sequence). J was trimmed by 2 bases and V by 0 bases; bases with no gene match: 8. This clonotype was recorded a few times. Its antigen remains unidentified. Time point given: patch test 2, 6 weeks after DPC sensitization. Treatment of the sample: therapeutic diphenylcyclopropenone sensitization with weekly scalp DPC. TCRdb ran MiXCR on the RACE reads and lists one entry per CDR3 protein. The sample has tens of thousands of distinct CDR3 sequences, roughly 9.6% seen once. Study outcomes and limitations: Compared with pre-sensitization or healthy control sets, expanded TCRs clustered more. With DPC sensitization, TCRs exceeding 1 in 1000 frequency showed no change.

J is TRBJ2-3 and V is TRBV15, with 7 bases matching TRBD2. The input for sequencing was whole blood, taken in connection with sensitization to the hapten diphenylcyclopropenone (DPC). This clonotype was sampled from a man aged 35-49 years with alopecia areata. Some clones in this sample may be carry-over from other donors' samples. The CDR3 DNA reads TGTGCCACCAGCAGAGATAGGGCTAGCGGACACACAGATACGCAGTATTTT. Protein product: CATSRDRASGHTDTQYF.